These 18 T cell receptor beta chains were sequenced from one sample in a study of spatial heterogeneity in lung cancer. General study points: Higher tumor mutation counts went along with higher counts of expanded intratumoral alpha and beta TCRs.

Via MiXCR, TCRdb re-called the 5' RACE reads, giving one row per CDR3 protein. The sample gives fewer than 15,000 distinct CDR3 sequences, 4.5% to 7% of which show up once; roughly 10% is in the top ten. For these TCRs, the target antigens are not known. Time point denoted: sample taken at primary tumor resection. The source material was lung tumor tissue, sampled at surgery. The receptor source for this set is a female donor with early-stage non-small cell lung cancer.

This clonotype was observed at least ten times. This beta chain lies outside the target of a library built for alpha chains; its clone size means little. The rearrangement joins TRBV24-1 to TRBJ2-3; TRBD2 aligns across 8 bases. V trimming: 8 bases; J trimming: 4 bases; junction bases outside the gene matches: 16. CDR1 and CDR2 from the germline V gene are KGHDR and SFDVKD. This CDR3 spans 17 amino acids. The CDR3 spells CATTTSGPGAGADTQYF. The CDR3, as DNA: TGTGCCACCACTACTAGCGGACCGGGGGCTGGGGCAGATACGCAGTATTTT.

This clonotype came up many times. For a library built for alpha chains, this beta chain is a stray read; little rests on its size. The rearrangement uses TRBV12-3 or TRBV12-4 and TRBJ1-2; the D is unclear. This CDR3 contains 13 residues. The V end lost 4 bases, the J end lost 1 base, and 7 bases lay between the germline ends. The CDR3 region has the DNA TGTGCCAGCAGTTCCTCCTATAACTATGGCTACACCTTC. It specifies CASSSSYNYGYTF.

This clonotype came up many times. This beta chain is a stray sequence in a library constructed for alpha chains; its clone size is not meaningful. The gene calls are TRBV21-1 and TRBJ1-5. TRBV21-1 represents a pseudogene. The CDR3 covers 14 residues. The CDR3 spells CASSIGHSNQPQHF. The CDR3 nucleotides are TGTGCCAGCAGCATAGGTCATAGCAATCAGCCCCAGCATTTT.

This clonotype was recorded at least ten times. As an off-target read in a library built for alpha chains, this beta chain has a frequency of little significance. This chain connects TRBV7-2 to TRBJ1-2; 7 positions match TRBD1. CDR1 and CDR2 from the germline V gene are SGHTA and FQGNSA. The trim removed 5 bases at V and 4 bases at J, leaving 13 bases unmatched. This CDR3 region has 16 residues. Here the CDR3 reads CASSPTDRVRGYGYTF. The CDR3 DNA reads as TGTGCCAGCAGCCCCACCGACAGGGTTAGAGGCTATGGCTACACCTTC.

This clonotype has ten or more counts. This beta chain is a stray read from a library made for alpha chains; its abundance is not meaningful. The chain combines TRBV7-2 with TRBJ1-5, with 7 bases that match TRBD1. Germline V CDR1 and CDR2: SGHTA, FQGNSA. Trimming took 4 bases from V and 10 from J; bases not matched to a gene: 13. The length of the CDR3 is 15 residues. In DNA form, the CDR3 reads TGTGCCAGCAGCTCCGATACAGGGGTGCCCTCACCCCAGCATTTT. Translation: CASSSDTGVPSPQHF.

There are many counts of this clonotype. This beta chain lies outside the target of a library built for alpha chains; its clone size means little. The chain recombines TRBV10-3 with TRBJ1-1; 8 bases fit TRBD1. The V segment lost 11 bases and the J segment 0 bases; nucleotides outside the gene matches: 5. Germline-derived CDR1 and CDR2 are ENHRY and SYGVKD. This CDR3 contains 13 residues. CDR3: CAAQGALNTEAFF. The DNA of the CDR3 is TGTGCCGCCCAGGGGGCCTTGAACACTGAAGCTTTCTTT.

This clonotype appeared many times. This beta chain is an off-target read within a library intended for alpha chains, so its frequency means little. The chain links TRBV6-5 to TRBJ2-1; 8 bases are shared with TRBD2. Germline CDR1 is MNHEY and CDR2 is SVGAGI. The V gene end was trimmed by 6 bases and the J gene end by 8 bases; junction bases not matched to a gene: 12. The CDR3 has 15 amino acids. CDR3 sequence (DNA): TGTGCCAGCAGCGCCGGGACTAGGAGTCTGGATGAGCAGTTCTTC. Translated, it gives CASSAGTRSLDEQFF.

The sample holds many counts of this clonotype. This beta chain lies outside the target of a library built for alpha chains; its clone size means little. The J gene is TRBJ1-1, the V gene TRBV20-1; TRBD1 is a possible D gene (5 bases). Trimming took 6 bases from V and 4 from J, leaving 12 bases between them. Germline CDR1 reads DFQATT; CDR2 reads SNEGSKA (reference sequence). This CDR3 is 12 amino acids long. The CDR3, as DNA: TGCAGTGCCAGGAGGGGAATCACTGAAGCTTTCTTT. Residues: CSARRGITEAFF.

Many counts were recorded for this clonotype. This beta chain is a stray read from a library made for alpha chains; its abundance is not meaningful. This chain connects TRBV20-1 to TRBJ2-1; D assignment may be TRBD1 or TRBD2 (5 bases each). The CDR3 has 16 amino acids. Trimming shortened V by 0 bases and J by 3 bases, and 15 bases separated the two germline ends. Germline CDR1 is DFQATT and CDR2 is SNEGSKA (reference sequence). Here the CDR3 DNA reads TGCAGTGCTAGAGATTGGAGGCAGGGTGGCTACAATGAGCAGTTCTTC. Translated, it gives CSARDWRQGGYNEQFF.

This clonotype is medium-sized within its sample. This beta chain lies outside the target of a library built for alpha chains; its clone size means little. Here the CDR3 reads CASSPGRASGEKLFF. The CDR3 DNA follows: TGTGCCAGCAGTCCAGGGCGGGCCTCTGGTGAAAAACTGTTTTTT. The J gene is TRBJ1-4, the V gene TRBV25-1; weak D call: TRBD1 (5 bases). V dropped 5 bases and J dropped 7 bases, with 17 bases sitting between them. Germline V gene data show CDR1 as MGHDK and CDR2 as SYGVNS. The CDR3 spans 15 residues.

This clonotype came up many times. Since it is a stray read in a library aimed at alpha chains, this beta chain has a size that is not meaningful. The chain recombines TRBV15 with TRBJ1-5, with D tentatively TRBD1 (5 bases). The CDR3 consists of 15 residues. CDR1 LNHNV and CDR2 YYDKDF come from the germline V gene (reference sequence). The V end lost 0 bases, the J end lost 7 bases, and 13 bases lay between the germline ends. The CDR3 region is CATSRDPGQGQPQHF. CDR3 DNA sequence: TGTGCCACCAGCAGAGATCCCGGACAAGGGCAGCCCCAGCATTTT.

This clonotype was found a few times. Being off target in a library aimed at alpha chains, this beta chain has a size of little meaning. The J gene is TRBJ1-2, the V gene TRBV18; D not resolved. Per germline, CDR1 KGHSH and CDR2 LQKENI. This CDR3 is built from 17 residues. Deletions cut 3 bases from V and 0 bases from J, with 17 bases between. CDR3 sequence: CASSPPTGAPPNYGYTF. The CDR3 nucleotides are TGTGCCAGCTCACCTCCAACGGGAGCCCCTCCTAACTATGGCTACACCTTC.

Details on this clonotype: A junction end diverges from the germline sequence, so it may reflect a read error. In a library made to pick up alpha chains, this beta chain is a stray read with a size that means little. The chain uses TRBV29-1 and TRBJ2-1; weak D call: TRBD1 (6 bases). The CDR3 spans 13 residues. From germline, CDR1 is SQVTM and CDR2 ANQGSEA. The DNA for the CDR3 is TGCAGCGGTGAAGGGACAAACTACAATGAGCAGTTCTTC. This encodes CSGEGTNYNEQFF.

This clonotype is labeled medium-sized. In a library made to pick up alpha chains, this beta chain is a stray read with a size that means little. The chain combines TRBV6-5 with TRBJ2-7; a weak D match, TRBD1 (6 bases). Trimming took 5 bases from V and 2 from J, leaving 13 bases between them. CDR1 MNHEY and CDR2 SVGAGI come from the germline V gene. The length of the CDR3 is 14 residues. In nucleotides, the CDR3 is TGTGCCAGCAGTGCCGACAGGTTTCCCTACGAGCAGTACTTC. Its translation: CASSADRFPYEQYF.

There are many counts of this clonotype. With the library built for alpha chains, this beta chain is off target and its frequency is not meaningful. This chain links TRBV7-2 with TRBJ2-2; D is uncertain. Trimming pared 6 bases from V and 5 bases from J, leaving 7 bases between. This CDR3 has 12 residues. Germline V gene data show CDR1 as SGHTA and CDR2 as FQGNSA. The CDR3 loop reads CASRIKTGELFF. In DNA form, the CDR3 reads TGTGCCAGCAGAATAAAAACCGGGGAGCTGTTTTTT.

This clonotype was observed at least ten times. This beta chain is an off-target read within a library intended for alpha chains, so its frequency means little. V is TRBV19 and J is TRBJ2-3; perhaps TRBD2 as D (6 bases). With 4 bases removed from V and 1 base from J, the gap between germline ends came to 12 bases. The germline V gene has CDR1 LNHDA and CDR2 SQIVND (reference sequence). This CDR3 has 15 residues. CDR3 DNA: TGTGCCAGTAGTACTCCGGGACTCGGCACAGATACGCAGTATTTT. Translated, it gives CASSTPGLGTDTQYF.

Many counts were recorded for this clonotype. This beta chain represents an off-target read in a library built for alpha chains; its size is of limited meaning. This sequence joins TRBV7-2 and TRBJ2-1, with 12 bases identical to TRBD1. The CDR3 contains 17 residues. The junction had 13 bases not matched to a gene; V was cut back by 5 bases and J by 8 bases. Germline V lookup: CDR1 SGHTA, CDR2 FQGNSA. CDR3 sequence reads: CASSPSTTGTGGYEQFF. The DNA for the CDR3 is TGTGCCAGCAGCCCCTCCACCACCGGGACAGGGGGCTATGAGCAGTTCTTC.

This clonotype rates as medium-sized. As an off-target read in a library built for alpha chains, this beta chain has a frequency of little significance. The V gene is TRBV7-2, the J gene TRBJ2-5; D not certain. Per germline, CDR1 SGHTA and CDR2 FQGNSA. Trimming cost V 3 bases and J 2 bases, with 1 base left between them. This CDR3 comprises 11 residues. CDR3 residues: CASSFQETQYF. DNA of the CDR3: TGTGCCAGCAGCTTTCAAGAGACCCAGTACTTC. The full variable domain, rest sourced from reference TRBV7-2 and TRBJ2-5, is GAGVSQSPSNKVTEKGKDVELRCDPISGHTALYWYRQSLGQGLEFLIYFQGNSAPDKSGLPSDRFSAERTGGSVSTLTIQRTQQEDSAVYLCASSFQETQYFGPGTRLLVL.